Following are 32 T cell receptor beta chains from one sample sequenced in a study of T cell responses to AZD1222 COVID-19 vaccine. Profiled with immunoSEQ multiplex PCR; TCRdb holds only in-frame clones, not every one. The repertoire consists of 80,000 to 100,000 clones, with approximately 85% occurring once and the leading ten covering 9.5% to 13%. This specimen was peripheral blood, taken 28 days after the second AZD1222 dose. The receptors were sampled from an adult who received the AZD1222 COVID-19 vaccine.

The chain employs TRBV6-2 or TRBV6-3 and TRBJ1-1; perhaps TRBD1 as D (6 bases). V dropped 4 bases and J dropped 1 base, with 10 bases sitting between them. The CDR3 contains 14 residues. Germline CDR1 is MNHEY and CDR2 is SVGEGT. As DNA, the CDR3 is TGTGCCAGCAGTTTTCAGGGGAAGAACACTGAAGCTTTCTTT. Its protein product is CASSFQGKNTEAFF.

This chain links TRBV6-1 with TRBJ1-3; no reliable D call. This CDR3 is 15 amino acids long. V lost 3 bases and J 12 bases, leaving 21 bases between the germline ends. CDR1 and CDR2 (germline): MNHNS, SASEGT. CDR3 sequence (DNA): TGTGCCAGCAGTGATTTTTCGTCGGTGGCAGGCCACATATATTTT. Protein product: CASSDFSSVAGHIYF.

J is TRBJ2-2 and V is TRBV11-2; tentatively, D is TRBD2 (6 bases). CDR1 SGHAT and CDR2 FQNNGV come from the germline V gene. The CDR3 runs 15 residues. V was trimmed by 0 bases and J by 6 bases, leaving 11 bases between them. DNA for the CDR3: TGTGCCAGCAGCTTAGATGGGGGGTTGGCCGGGGAGCTGTTTTTT. Encoded protein: CASSLDGGLAGELFF.

The gene calls are TRBV7-6 and TRBJ2-1, with 7 bases aligning to TRBD2. CDR3 size: 15 residues. J gave up 8 bases and V 0 bases, and 7 bases lay outside the gene matches. CDR1 SGHVS and CDR2 FNYEAQ come from the germline V gene. This chain's CDR3 is CASSLAGLVFDEQFF. The DNA for the CDR3 is TGTGCCAGCAGCTTAGCCGGACTAGTCTTTGATGAGCAGTTCTTC.

The genes are TRBV28 and TRBJ1-2; D possibly corresponds to TRBD1 (6 bases). The germline CDR1 and CDR2 sequences are MDHEN and SYDVKM. Trimming took 3 bases from V and 4 from J, leaving 12 bases between them. This CDR3 has 14 residues. In DNA, the CDR3 is TGTGCCAGCAGTTTGCTGGGGGCGACCTATGGCTACACCTTC. The encoded protein is CASSLLGATYGYTF.

The genes are TRBV6-5 and TRBJ2-7, with D possibly matching TRBD1 (5 bases). Germline loops: CDR1 MNHEY, CDR2 SVGAGI. The ends were cut back, 4 bases at V and 0 bases at J, with 10 bases in the middle. The CDR3 contains 14 residues. DNA of the CDR3: TGTGCCAGCAGTTCAGACAGCATCTCCTACGAGCAGTACGTC. This encodes CASSSDSISYEQYV.

The chain carries TRBV15 and TRBJ2-2; 9 bases are a match to TRBD2. V trimming: 2 bases; J trimming: 5 bases; junction bases outside the gene matches: 3. Germline CDR1 reads LNHNV; CDR2 reads YYDKDF (reference sequence). The CDR3 contains 15 residues. The DNA of the CDR3 is TGTGCCACCAGCAGAATAGCGGGAGTGACCGGGGAGCTGTTTTTT. Its protein is CATSRIAGVTGELFF. Supplemented by reference TRBV15 and TRBJ2-2, the full variable domain reads DAMVIQNPRYQVTQFGKPVTLSCSQTLNHNVMYWYQQKSSQAPKLLFHYYDKDFNNEADTPDNFQSRRPNTSFCFLDIRSPGLGDTAMYLCATSRIAGVTGELFFGEGSRLTVL.

The chain is built from TRBV7-8 and TRBJ1-6, with a tentative D call TRBD1 (5 bases). CDR1 is SGHVS and CDR2 is FQNEAQ in the germline V gene. The CDR3 runs to 14 residues. V was cut by 3 bases and J by 8 bases, with 11 bases left in between. CDR3 DNA sequence: TGTGCCAGCAGCTTCAAAGTGGGGGATTCACCCCTCCACTTT. This sequence encodes CASSFKVGDSPLHF.

This clone was seen a single time. Because the CDR3 is missing its conserved closing phenylalanine or tryptophan, this is likely a read error. Because the CDR3's place on the DNA is in doubt, the DNA is left out and the CDR3 is given as listed by TCRdb. The V call is TRBV20-1, the J call TRBJ1-2; the table calls TRBD1, which could not be checked here. Germline CDR1 and CDR2: DFQATT and SNEGSKA (reference sequence). The CDR3 adds up to 11 amino acids, both ends counted. The CDR3 reads CSARDLGQDVI.

In DNA, the CDR3 is TGCGCCAGCAGCTTGGGGCGGACAGTTAATGAAAAACTGTTTTTT. This gives the protein CASSLGRTVNEKLFF. The V and J genes are TRBV5-1 and TRBJ1-4, with D possibly TRBD1 on 6 matching bases. The CDR3 runs to 15 residues. In germline, CDR1 is SGHRS, CDR2 YFSETQ. V was shortened by 0 bases and J by 4 bases, with 10 bases between the two germline ends.

This sequence joins TRBV9 and TRBJ2-7; TRBD1 matches 12 bases. The CDR3 runs 15 residues. V lost 0 bases to trimming and J lost 7 bases; unmatched junction nucleotides: 5. Germline assignment: CDR1 SGDLS and CDR2 YYNGEE. CDR3 sequence: CASSVGGQGAEEQYF. CDR3 nucleotide sequence: TGTGCCAGCAGCGTAGGGGGACAGGGGGCGGAAGAGCAGTACTTC.

The J gene is TRBJ2-3, the V gene TRBV11-3, with 7 bases fitting TRBD2. Germline CDR1 and CDR2: SGHNT and YENEEA. This CDR3 region has 16 residues. The J segment lost 3 bases and the V segment lost 1 base, leaving 7 bases of the junction unmatched. CDR3 DNA sequence: TGTGCCAGCAGCTTAGTTACGGGGGGACTAACAGATACGCAGTATTTT. Encoded protein: CASSLVTGGLTDTQYF.

With respect to this clone: At one of its ends the junction is not consistent with the germline gene, which may arise from a read error. The CDR3 loop is CASSLPKQGPRSRLF. CDR3 DNA sequence: TGTGCCAGCAGCTTGCCCAAACAGGGTCCACGGTCAAGACTCTTC. The genes are TRBV5-4 and TRBJ2-1; possibly TRBD1 for D (6 bases). From germline, CDR1 is SGHNT and CDR2 YYREEE (reference sequence). This CDR3 is built from 15 residues.

The chain uses TRBV5-1 and TRBJ1-6; tentative D call: TRBD1 (5 bases). Germline V lookup: CDR1 SGHRS, CDR2 YFSETQ. The CDR3 is 14 residues long. V lost 1 base and J 9 bases, leaving 11 bases between the germline ends. The CDR3 region has the DNA TGCGCCAGCAGCTTGCGGGGGGGTACTTCACCCCTCCACTTT. Translated: CASSLRGGTSPLHF.

The chain carries TRBV6-5 and TRBJ1-2; 9 bases align to TRBD1. Germline V gives CDR1 MNHEY, CDR2 SVGAGI. The CDR3 length is 15 residues. The ends lost 6 bases at V and 2 bases at J; junction bases unmatched: 7. The CDR3 region has the DNA TGTGCCAGCAGCCTGACAGGGGGTGAAAACTATGGCTACACCTTC. Translation gives CASSLTGGENYGYTF.

The rearrangement links TRBV9 to TRBJ1-1, with D tentatively TRBD1 (6 bases). V was pared by 0 bases and J by 4 bases, with 16 bases between. The CDR3 is 16 amino acids. Germline CDR1 is SGDLS and CDR2 is YYNGEE. The CDR3: CASSVGGGIGGTEAFF. The CDR3 nucleotides read TGTGCCAGCAGCGTAGGGGGGGGCATAGGTGGCACTGAAGCTTTCTTT.

The rearrangement uses TRBV28 and TRBJ2-1; TRBD2 matches at 15 bases. The V and J ends lost 5 bases and 8 bases, in that order; junction bases with no gene match: 7. In germline, CDR1 is MDHEN, CDR2 SYDVKM. The CDR3 is 16 amino acids. DNA of the CDR3: TGTGCCAGCAGTACCAGGACTAGCGGGAGGGCCCATGAGCAGTTCTTC. Translated: CASSTRTSGRAHEQFF.

The chain couples TRBV5-1 to TRBJ1-3; perhaps TRBD1 as D (5 bases). Germline lookup yields CDR1 SGHRS and CDR2 YFSETQ. CDR3 size: 15 residues. Trimming took off 7 bases at V and 0 bases at J, with 14 bases between the two ends. CDR3 sequence reads: CASQPGGASGNTIYF. DNA for the CDR3: TGCGCCAGCCAACCCGGGGGAGCCTCTGGAAACACCATATATTTT.

This chain joins TRBV19 and TRBJ2-5; 8 nucleotides match TRBD1. The V and J ends lost 3 bases and 2 bases, in that order; junction bases with no gene match: 8. CDR1 and CDR2 (germline): LNHDA, SQIVND (reference sequence). This CDR3 region has 16 residues. CDR3 region: CASSIRRTGTQETQYF. The CDR3 DNA follows: TGTGCCAGTAGTATTCGGCGGACAGGGACACAAGAGACCCAGTACTTC.

There are a few counts of this clone. The rearrangement joins TRBV6-1 to TRBJ1-2; D remains ambiguous. V lost 1 base, J lost 8 bases, and 2 bases lay in between. Germline V gene lookup returns CDR1 MNHNS and CDR2 SASEGT. The CDR3 length is 10 residues. As DNA, the CDR3 is TGTGCCAGCAGTGAAGGGGGCTACACCTTC. Translation gives CASSEGGYTF.

V is TRBV11-1 and J is TRBJ1-2; 7 positions match TRBD1. The CDR3 consists of 14 residues. With V trimmed by 5 bases and J by 1 base, 4 bases remained unmatched. Germline assignment: CDR1 SGHAT and CDR2 FQDESV (reference sequence). The CDR3 here is CASSPGQNNYGYTF. CDR3 DNA: TGTGCCAGCAGCCCGGGACAGAATAACTATGGCTACACCTTC.

The rearrangement links TRBV6-5 to TRBJ1-5; D remains ambiguous. Trimming cost V 2 bases and J 3 bases, with 11 bases left between them. CDR1 is MNHEY, CDR2 SVGAGI, per germline. This CDR3 contains 15 residues. CDR3 residues: CASSYSQKANQPQHF. For the CDR3, the DNA is TGTGCCAGCAGTTACAGTCAGAAGGCCAATCAGCCCCAGCATTTT.

This clone was found a few times. V is TRBV7-2 and J is TRBJ2-1, with no clear D. The CDR3 runs to 12 residues. CDR1 is SGHTA and CDR2 is FQGNSA in the germline V gene. Trimming removed 1 base at V and 5 bases at J, with 3 bases between. The CDR3 DNA reads as TGTGCCAGCAGCTTAGGCCACAATGAGCAGTTCTTC. Translated: CASSLGHNEQFF. Based on the CDR3 plus reference TRBV7-2 and TRBJ2-1, the full variable domain is GAGVSQSPSNKVTEKGKDVELRCDPISGHTALYWYRQSLGQGLEFLIYFQGNSAPDKSGLPSDRFSAERTGGSVSTLTIQRTQQEDSAVYLCASSLGHNEQFFGPGTRLTVL.

This clone was found once. The V call is TRBV5-1, the J call TRBJ2-1, with D unclear. Germline-derived CDR1 and CDR2 are SGHRS and YFSETQ. The V end was cut by 0 bases, the J end by 8 bases, with 6 bases between. This CDR3 has 12 amino acids. The CDR3 reads CASSLGEYEQFF. CDR3 in DNA: TGCGCCAGCAGCTTGGGGGAATATGAGCAGTTCTTC.

This clone was picked up many times. This sequence joins TRBV4-2 and TRBJ2-7; 7 bases map to TRBD2. This CDR3 has 15 residues. Germline V gene data show CDR1 as LGHNA and CDR2 as YNFKEQ. Trimming took 0 bases from V and 3 from J; bases not matched to a gene: 5. This CDR3 is CASSQDLRGVYEQYF. CDR3 DNA: TGTGCCAGCAGCCAAGATCTTCGGGGGGTCTACGAGCAGTACTTC.

The chain carries TRBV19 and TRBJ1-1, with 8 bases lining up with TRBD1. J gave up 2 bases and V 4 bases, and 3 bases lay outside the gene matches. Germline V gene lookup returns CDR1 LNHDA and CDR2 SQIVND (reference sequence). The CDR3 runs to 14 residues. The CDR3 sequence: CASSRTGSNTEAFF. CDR3 in DNA: TGTGCCAGTAGTAGGACAGGGAGCAACACTGAAGCTTTCTTT.

The CDR3 is CASSVEGEDQPQHF. The CDR3 coding sequence is TGTGCCAGCAGCGTAGAGGGGGAGGATCAGCCCCAGCATTTT. V and J are TRBV9 and TRBJ1-5; TRBD1 is a possible D gene (6 bases). V dropped 0 bases and J dropped 5 bases, with 9 bases sitting between them. This CDR3 has 14 amino acids. The V gene's germline CDR1 is SGDLS and CDR2 YYNGEE.

The genes are TRBV6-5 and TRBJ1-5; possibly TRBD1 for D (6 bases). Germline V gene sequence: CDR1 MNHEY, CDR2 SVGAGI. The CDR3 is 15 residues long. V was clipped by 4 bases and J by 5 bases, with 15 bases between them. CDR3: CASSFSGGPYQPQHF. The CDR3 nucleotides are TGTGCCAGCAGTTTTTCGGGGGGCCCTTATCAGCCCCAGCATTTT.

The rearrangement uses TRBV28 and TRBJ1-5, with 8 bases matching TRBD1. From germline, CDR1 is MDHEN and CDR2 SYDVKM. With 1 base clipped from V and 2 bases from J, the junction kept 1 base outside the gene matches. The CDR3 length is 15 residues. The DNA for the CDR3 is TGTGCCAGCAGTTTATCGACAGGGGGCAATCAGCCCCAGCATTTT. Amino acids: CASSLSTGGNQPQHF. Drawing the rest from reference TRBV28 and TRBJ1-5, the complete variable domain is DVKVTQSSRYLVKRTGEKVFLECVQDMDHENMFWYRQDPGLGLRLIYFSYDVKMKEKGDIPEGYSVSREKKERFSLILESASTNQTSMYLCASSLSTGGNQPQHFGDGTRLSIL.

The chain links TRBV18 to TRBJ2-7; tentatively, D is TRBD1 or TRBD2 (5 bases each). Germline values: CDR1 KGHSH, CDR2 LQKENI. The length of the CDR3 is 14 residues. The V and J ends lost 3 bases and 2 bases respectively, with 11 bases between them. This CDR3 reads CASSPGTVPYEQYV. Written as DNA, the CDR3 is TGTGCCAGCTCACCTGGGACCGTTCCCTACGAGCAGTACGTC.

The V gene is TRBV7-2, the J gene TRBJ2-7; 9 bases align to TRBD1. The ends lost 1 base at V and 8 bases at J; junction bases unmatched: 15. The CDR3 is 17 amino acids. Germline CDR1 reads SGHTA; CDR2 reads FQGNSA. The CDR3 DNA reads as TGTGCCAGCAGCTTAGGGACAGGGGAGAGTGGATATGTGAAGCAGTACTTC. It codes for CASSLGTGESGYVKQYF.

The chain couples TRBV3-1 (or the pseudogene TRBV3-2) to TRBJ1-1, with 8 bases that match TRBD1. The J segment lost 1 base and the V segment lost 1 base, leaving 11 bases of the junction unmatched. This CDR3 contains 18 residues. Germline CDR1 and CDR2: LGHDT and YNNKEL (reference sequence). The CDR3 DNA is TGTGCCAGCAGCCAAGGGCTAACAGGGGGACTGGGGAACACTGAAGCTTTCTTT. Translation gives CASSQGLTGGLGNTEAFF.